The T cell receptor (beta chain) described here comes from a study of OX40 agonist ivuxolimab in advanced cancers. Study as a whole: At doses from 0.01 to 10 mg/kg, patients were given intravenous ivuxolimab every 2 weeks.

The repertoire was sequenced with immunoSEQ multiplex PCR; TCRdb's copy has only in-frame clones and lacks some. This table holds tens of thousands of clones, roughly 80% found once. On this clone: Its antigen is not identified.

Findings and caveats of the study: With doses of 0.1 to 3.0 mg/kg, CD4+ and CD8+ blood T cells had undergone clonal expansion by week 6. CD8+ T cells averaged more expanded clones than CD4+.

CDR3 length: 14 amino acids. The germline gives CDR1 MNHNY, CDR2 SVGAGI (reference sequence). V lost 6 bases, J lost 1 base, and 12 bases lay in between. V is TRBV6-6 and J is TRBJ1-1, with D tentatively TRBD1 (6 bases). The TCR originated in an adult with an advanced solid tumor such as melanoma, head and neck, liver or kidney cancer. Sequences were derived from CD4+ or CD8+ T cells sorted from blood, sampled in a trial of the OX40 agonist ivuxolimab. CDR3 in amino acids: CASRGTGPNTEAFF. CDR3 nucleotide sequence: TGTGCCAGCAGGGGAACAGGGCCGAACACTGAAGCTTTCTTT.